These T cell receptor beta chains were read from a single sample in a study of blood T cell repertoires in COVID-19. Only in-frame clones appear in the TCRdb table, and some are missing; sequencing was by immunoSEQ multiplex PCR. The sample lists 150,000 to 200,000 clones; 60% to 80% were seen once. Sequencing was done on a sample of peripheral blood. The source of these receptors is a woman between 65 and 79 years old with acute or convalescent COVID-19. Both conserved end residues are part of each CDR3. D genes are given only for firm matches. Size tells how often a clone was seen (once, few, many) or the class of an expanded clone, and some rows leave it out.

j_gene: TRBJ1-2
d_gene: TRBD1
v_gene: TRBV28
abundance: NA
CDR3nt: TGTGCCAGCAGTTCCGGGACAGGGCTCTATGGCTACACCTTC
CDR3aa: CASSSGTGLYGYTF

j_gene: TRBJ2-5
d_gene: TRBD2
v_gene: TRBV3-1/TRBV3-2
abundance: NA
CDR3nt: TGTGCCAGCAGCTGGACTAGCGTTCAACGAGAGACCCAGTACTTC
CDR3aa: CASSWTSVQRETQYF

j_gene: TRBJ2-1
d_gene: NA
v_gene: TRBV4-2
abundance: NA
CDR3nt: TGTGCCAGCAGCCAGGAAGGAAGGCCTAGCGACAATGAGCAGTTCTTC
CDR3aa: CASSQEGRPSDNEQFF

j_gene: TRBJ1-1
d_gene: NA
v_gene: TRBV27
abundance: few
CDR3nt: TGTGCCAGCAGTTTATCTAGAGGGGGAGAAGATGAAGCTTTCTTT
CDR3aa: CASSLSRGGEDEAFF

j_gene: TRBJ2-5
d_gene: TRBD1
v_gene: TRBV28
abundance: NA
CDR3nt: TGTGCCAGCACTCTTTGGGGACAGGGGGCGAAGGAGACCCAGTACTTC
CDR3aa: CASTLWGQGAKETQYF

j_gene: TRBJ2-1
d_gene: TRBD2
v_gene: TRBV5-1
abundance: NA
CDR3nt: TGCGCCAGCGGAGTAGCGGGAGACGGCGAGCAGTTCTTC
CDR3aa: CASGVAGDGEQFF

j_gene: TRBJ2-1
d_gene: TRBD1
v_gene: TRBV5-6
abundance: NA
CDR3nt: TGTGCCAGCAGCTACGGGACAGGGGTGTACAATGAGCAGTTCTTC
CDR3aa: CASSYGTGVYNEQFF

j_gene: TRBJ2-7
d_gene: NA
v_gene: TRBV27
abundance: NA
CDR3nt: TGTGCCAGCAGTTTATTTACAGGCTACGAGCAGTACTTC
CDR3aa: CASSLFTGYEQYF

j_gene: TRBJ2-1
d_gene: TRBD2
v_gene: TRBV27
abundance: NA
CDR3nt: TGTGCCAGCAGTCGCCTACTAGCGGGAGGGCCTCAGAGTAATGAGCAGTTCTTC
CDR3aa: CASSRLLAGGPQSNEQFF

j_gene: TRBJ2-6
d_gene: NA
v_gene: TRBV9
abundance: NA
CDR3nt: TGTGCCAGCAGCGTATCTGGCAGGAACTCTGGGGCCAACGTCCTGACTTTC
CDR3aa: CASSVSGRNSGANVLTF

j_gene: TRBJ2-1
d_gene: TRBD1
v_gene: TRBV29-1
abundance: once
CDR3nt: TGCAGCGGAGACAGGGGCATGAATGAGCAGTTCTTC
CDR3aa: CSGDRGMNEQFF

j_gene: TRBJ2-7
d_gene: TRBD2
v_gene: TRBV19
abundance: once
CDR3nt: TGTGCCAGTAGTATTCAGCGGGAGGACTACGAGCAGTACTTC
CDR3aa: CASSIQREDYEQYF

j_gene: TRBJ2-7
d_gene: NA
v_gene: TRBV28
abundance: NA
CDR3nt: TGTGCCAGCAAAGGCCCCCGGGCGGGACTCTACGAGCAGTACTTC
CDR3aa: CASKGPRAGLYEQYF

j_gene: TRBJ1-2
d_gene: TRBD1
v_gene: TRBV5-4
abundance: NA
CDR3nt: TGTGCCAGCAGCTTGGGACAGGGGGGAAATGGCTACACCTTC
CDR3aa: CASSLGQGGNGYTF

j_gene: TRBJ1-2
d_gene: NA
v_gene: TRBV5-6
abundance: NA
CDR3nt: TGTGCCAGCAGCTTGGTCAGTTCTGACTATGGCTACACCTTC
CDR3aa: CASSLVSSDYGYTF

j_gene: TRBJ2-7
d_gene: NA
v_gene: TRBV5-4
abundance: NA
CDR3nt: TGTGCCAGCAGTAACGGACTTCAGCCCTACGAGCAGTACTTC
CDR3aa: CASSNGLQPYEQYF

j_gene: TRBJ2-7
d_gene: NA
v_gene: TRBV14
abundance: NA
CDR3nt: TGTGCCAGCAGCCAAGTCGGTTTAGAGGGTAAGCAGTACTTC
CDR3aa: CASSQVGLEGKQYF

j_gene: TRBJ1-5
d_gene: NA
v_gene: TRBV6-1
abundance: once
CDR3nt: TGTGCCAGCAGCAACAGGGTTGCGAGCAATCAGCCCCAGCATTTT
CDR3aa: CASSNRVASNQPQHF

j_gene: TRBJ1-1
d_gene: NA
v_gene: TRBV6-6
abundance: once
CDR3nt: TGTGCCAGCAGTCCGTGGGGAGTTCTCCAGCTAAGCTCCCGGAACACTGAAGCTTTCTTT
CDR3aa: CASSPWGVLQLSSRNTEAFF

j_gene: TRBJ1-4
d_gene: NA
v_gene: TRBV6-1
abundance: few
CDR3nt: TGTGCCAGCAGTGATCTACGTGCAACTAATGAAAAACTGTTTTTT
CDR3aa: CASSDLRATNEKLFF

j_gene: TRBJ2-1
d_gene: NA
v_gene: TRBV18
abundance: few
CDR3nt: TGTGCCAGCTCACCAAAGGGGGACAATGAGCAGTTCTTC
CDR3aa: CASSPKGDNEQFF

j_gene: TRBJ2-7
d_gene: NA
v_gene: TRBV2
abundance: NA
CDR3nt: TGTGCCAGCAGTCCCACAGGGTCCCTCTTATACGAGCAGTACTTC
CDR3aa: CASSPTGSLLYEQYF

j_gene: TRBJ2-3
d_gene: NA
v_gene: TRBV14
abundance: NA
CDR3nt: TGTGCCAGCAGCCAAGACCCGAGGCGGAGTACAGATACGCAGTATTTT
CDR3aa: CASSQDPRRSTDTQYF

j_gene: TRBJ1-2
d_gene: NA
v_gene: TRBV14
abundance: NA
CDR3nt: TGTGCCAGCAGCCAAGGAGGGCTGAGGGGCTACACCTTC
CDR3aa: CASSQGGLRGYTF

j_gene: TRBJ2-2
d_gene: NA
v_gene: TRBV2
abundance: NA
CDR3nt: TGTGCCAGCACCCTAGGACAGACAGACACCGGGGAGCTGTTTTTT
CDR3aa: CASTLGQTDTGELFF

j_gene: TRBJ2-1
d_gene: TRBD2
v_gene: TRBV7-2
abundance: few
CDR3nt: TGTGCCAGCAGCTTAAGACTAGCGGCTATCTCCTACAATGAGCAGTTCTTC
CDR3aa: CASSLRLAAISYNEQFF

j_gene: TRBJ2-3
d_gene: NA
v_gene: TRBV29-1
abundance: NA
CDR3nt: TGCAGCGTTGAGCGGGGATTAAGCGGTACAGATACGCAGTATTTT
CDR3aa: CSVERGLSGTDTQYF

j_gene: TRBJ2-2
d_gene: TRBD2
v_gene: TRBV10-3
abundance: NA
CDR3nt: TGTGCCATCAGTGAGGGACTAGTCACCGGGGAGCTGTTTTTT
CDR3aa: CAISEGLVTGELFF

j_gene: TRBJ2-7
d_gene: TRBD2
v_gene: TRBV4-2
abundance: few
CDR3nt: TGTGCCAGCAGCCCTTTACCGGGACTAGCGGGAGGGATGGGTCTGTACGAGCAGTACTTC
CDR3aa: CASSPLPGLAGGMGLYEQYF

j_gene: TRBJ2-5
d_gene: NA
v_gene: TRBV4-1
abundance: NA
CDR3nt: TGCGCCAGCAGCCAACTAGGCGGTCCTGATCCAGCCCAGTACTTC
CDR3aa: CASSQLGGPDPAQYF

j_gene: TRBJ2-5
d_gene: TRBD1
v_gene: TRBV14
abundance: once
CDR3nt: TGTGCCAGCAGCCCTAGACAGGGGCCACAAGAGACCCAGTACTTC
CDR3aa: CASSPRQGPQETQYF

j_gene: TRBJ2-2
d_gene: TRBD2
v_gene: TRBV19
abundance: NA
CDR3nt: TGTGCCAGTAGTACCCTTCCGGGAGGGCGACCCGGGGAGCTGTTTTTT
CDR3aa: CASSTLPGGRPGELFF

j_gene: TRBJ1-2
d_gene: TRBD1
v_gene: TRBV19
abundance: once
CDR3nt: TGTGCCAGTAGTATAGATCGGAGGCAGGGGGCAGGATACGGCTACACCTTC
CDR3aa: CASSIDRRQGAGYGYTF

j_gene: TRBJ1-3
d_gene: NA
v_gene: TRBV3-1/TRBV3-2
abundance: NA
CDR3nt: TGTGCCAGCAGCCAGGGGGGAGGGATCTCTGGAAACACCATATATTTT
CDR3aa: CASSQGGGISGNTIYF

j_gene: TRBJ2-1
d_gene: TRBD1
v_gene: TRBV6-2/TRBV6-3
abundance: NA
CDR3nt: TGTGCCAGCAGCCGTCCGGGACAGGGGGCCTATGAGCAGTTCTTC
CDR3aa: CASSRPGQGAYEQFF

j_gene: TRBJ2-1
d_gene: TRBD2
v_gene: TRBV5-1
abundance: few
CDR3nt: TGCGCCGGATCTTCGGGACTAGAGGGGCGCGATGAGCAGTTCTTC
CDR3aa: CAGSSGLEGRDEQFF

j_gene: TRBJ2-7
d_gene: NA
v_gene: TRBV4-1
abundance: few
CDR3nt: TGCGCCAGCAGCCAAGGGGAGGTGTACGAGCAGTACTTC
CDR3aa: CASSQGEVYEQYF

j_gene: TRBJ2-7
d_gene: NA
v_gene: TRBV18
abundance: NA
CDR3nt: TGTGCCAGCTCCCCAGTCGGGACACCCGCCTCCTACGAGCAGTACTTC
CDR3aa: CASSPVGTPASYEQYF

j_gene: TRBJ2-5
d_gene: TRBD1
v_gene: TRBV19
abundance: NA
CDR3nt: TGTGCCAGTAGTACCAATGACAGGGATGGATCGGGAGAGACCCAGTACTTC
CDR3aa: CASSTNDRDGSGETQYF

j_gene: TRBJ1-4
d_gene: NA
v_gene: TRBV5-1
abundance: NA
CDR3nt: TGCGCCAGCAGCTTAATTGCGAGGGATGAAAAACTGTTTTTT
CDR3aa: CASSLIARDEKLFF

j_gene: TRBJ2-7
d_gene: NA
v_gene: TRBV6-1
abundance: few
CDR3nt: TGTGCCAGCAGTGAACAGGTAACCTACGAGCAGTACTTC
CDR3aa: CASSEQVTYEQYF

j_gene: TRBJ2-1
d_gene: NA
v_gene: TRBV2
abundance: NA
CDR3nt: TGTGCCAGCAGGGGAGGACTACCCTACAATGAGCAGTTCTTC
CDR3aa: CASRGGLPYNEQFF

j_gene: TRBJ2-2
d_gene: TRBD2
v_gene: TRBV6-1
abundance: once
CDR3nt: TGTGCCAGCAGTGACCGACTAGCGGGGACCGGGGAGCTGTTTTTT
CDR3aa: CASSDRLAGTGELFF

j_gene: TRBJ2-7
d_gene: TRBD2
v_gene: TRBV19
abundance: NA
CDR3nt: TGTGCCAGTAGTATTGGAGCGGGGGCGCCCTACGAGCAGTACTTC
CDR3aa: CASSIGAGAPYEQYF

j_gene: TRBJ1-5
d_gene: TRBD1
v_gene: TRBV19
abundance: NA
CDR3nt: TGTGCCAGTACCCAAGACAGGGGTATGATTCAGCCCCAGCATTTT
CDR3aa: CASTQDRGMIQPQHF

j_gene: TRBJ1-3
d_gene: NA
v_gene: TRBV6-6
abundance: NA
CDR3nt: TGTGCCAGCAGTCCTTTCGTGCAGGGCTCTGGAAACACCATATATTTT
CDR3aa: CASSPFVQGSGNTIYF

j_gene: TRBJ2-1
d_gene: TRBD2
v_gene: TRBV10-3
abundance: NA
CDR3nt: TGTGCCATCAGATGGGGAGGGCCGAATGAGCAGTTCTTC
CDR3aa: CAIRWGGPNEQFF

j_gene: TRBJ1-1
d_gene: NA
v_gene: TRBV5-1
abundance: NA
CDR3nt: TGCGCCAGCAGCTTGAGTGCGGTTATGAACACTGAAGCTTTCTTT
CDR3aa: CASSLSAVMNTEAFF

j_gene: TRBJ1-1
d_gene: NA
v_gene: TRBV6-1
abundance: once
CDR3nt: TGTGCCAGCAGTGAAGGCAGGCCCACTGAAGCTTTCTTT
CDR3aa: CASSEGRPTEAFF

j_gene: TRBJ2-1
d_gene: TRBD2
v_gene: TRBV5-1
abundance: NA
CDR3nt: TGCGCCAGCAGCCCCGCTGTCCCAGGACTAGCGGGGGACAATGAGCAGTTCTTC
CDR3aa: CASSPAVPGLAGDNEQFF

j_gene: TRBJ1-6
d_gene: NA
v_gene: TRBV3-1/TRBV3-2
abundance: NA
CDR3nt: TGTGCCAGCAGCCCAAGGTTTGTCAGGGATAATTCACCCCTCCACTTT
CDR3aa: CASSPRFVRDNSPLHF